These T cell receptor beta chains were read from a single sample in a study of monozygotic twins with inflammatory bowel disease. One entry per CDR3 protein, without DNA, is what TCRdb gives after re-calling the 5' RACE reads. Reported are around 100,000 distinct CDR3 sequences; the ten largest clones contain 1.5% to 2%. The source material was blood. These receptors all stem from a human donor with ulcerative colitis or Crohn's disease, or a healthy co-twin of an affected twin (not recorded which). Both conserved end residues are part of each CDR3.

J,length,V,CDR3
TRBJ2-1,16,TRBV5-1,CASSSQGSGSYNEQFF
TRBJ2-1,17,TRBV4-2,CASSPGLDRGRSNEQFF
TRBJ2-5,15,TRBV5-6,CASSFGQLFQETQYF
TRBJ2-4,14,TRBV5-1,CASSSTQAKNIQYF
TRBJ2-5,14,TRBV7-2,CASSPLRGGETQYF
TRBJ2-2,16,TRBV7-2,CASSFFRTSDTGELFF
TRBJ1-5,15,TRBV20-1,CSARDEGHPFGPQHF
TRBJ2-7,14,TRBV20-1,CSATAPGRPYEQYF
TRBJ2-7,16,TRBV12-3/TRBV12-4,CASRASLQKTPYEQYF
TRBJ1-4,15,TRBV12-3/TRBV12-4,CASSLRDRGDEKLFF
TRBJ2-7,14,TRBV29-1,CSVGFRLADYEQYF
TRBJ2-7,15,TRBV4-2,CASSQGMGQGGEQYF
TRBJ2-7,17,TRBV3-1,CASSQVPPSGSSSEQYF
TRBJ1-5,16,TRBV19,CASSTPLGSSYQPQHF
TRBJ2-1,15,TRBV6-4,CASSDRAGGVNEQFF
TRBJ2-1,13,TRBV9,CASSVTGSYEQFF
TRBJ2-5,19,TRBV4-2,CASSQGLLGLAVAGETQYF
TRBJ2-7,16,TRBV18,CASSPTTPGNSYEQYF
TRBJ2-2,14,TRBV5-1,CASSRGSTTGELFF
TRBJ1-1,14,TRBV7-2,CASSPQGRNTEAFF
TRBJ1-1,15,TRBV5-1,CASSLIVRGNTEAFF
TRBJ2-7,12,TRBV2,CASTGQGYEQYF
TRBJ1-3,13,TRBV20-1,CSASRVSGNTIYF
TRBJ2-1,14,TRBV5-1,CASSNTGTLHEQFF
TRBJ2-6,20,TRBV5-4,CASSLFIGVVFSSGANVLTF
TRBJ1-5,15,TRBV7-2,CASSWSTGGAEPQHF
TRBJ2-1,14,TRBV28,CASSLPSSYNEQFF
TRBJ2-3,15,TRBV10-3,CAISTSGRKADTQYF
TRBJ2-2,14,TRBV12-3/TRBV12-4,CASSWRGQTGELFF